The TCR beta chain described here comes from a study of response to subunit inactivated influenza vaccine. Germline-derived CDR1 and CDR2 are SEHNR and FQNEAQ (reference sequence). The junction had 5 bases not matched to a gene; V was cut back by 3 bases and J by 0 bases. The CDR3 contains 16 residues. This clonotype came up many times. Its antigen is currently unknown. General study findings and limits: Few additional T cells are recruited per seasonal influenza vaccination, authors suggested.

Via MiXCR, TCRdb re-called the RT-PCR reads, giving one row per CDR3 protein. The sample records over 400,000 distinct CDR3 sequences, 10% to 15% being singletons. Specimen: PBMCs from blood, collected roughly 6 weeks after vaccination. This TCR was recovered from a man aged 50 to 59 who received an inactivated influenza vaccine. The V gene is TRBV7-9, the J gene TRBJ2-1; 7 bases are shared with TRBD1. The DNA of the CDR3 is TGTGCCAGCAGCTTCCCTCCAGGGGGCTCCTACAATGAGCAGTTCTTC. Amino acid sequence: CASSFPPGGSYNEQFF.